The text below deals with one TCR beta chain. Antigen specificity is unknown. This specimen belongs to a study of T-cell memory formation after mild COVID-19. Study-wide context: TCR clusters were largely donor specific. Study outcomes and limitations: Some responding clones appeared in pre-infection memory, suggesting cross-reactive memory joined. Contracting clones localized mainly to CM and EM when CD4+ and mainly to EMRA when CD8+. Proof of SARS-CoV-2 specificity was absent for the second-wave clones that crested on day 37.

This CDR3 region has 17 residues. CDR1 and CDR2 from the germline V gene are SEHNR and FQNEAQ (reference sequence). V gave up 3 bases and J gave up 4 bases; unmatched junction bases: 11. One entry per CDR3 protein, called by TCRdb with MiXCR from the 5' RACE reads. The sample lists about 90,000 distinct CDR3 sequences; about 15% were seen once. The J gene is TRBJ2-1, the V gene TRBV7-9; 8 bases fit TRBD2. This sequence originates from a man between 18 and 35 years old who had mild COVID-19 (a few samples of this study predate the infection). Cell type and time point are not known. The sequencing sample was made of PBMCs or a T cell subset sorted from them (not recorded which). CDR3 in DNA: TGTGCCAGCAGCTTCTTGGGCGGGGGGATTTATTACAATGAGCAGTTCTTC. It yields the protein CASSFLGGGIYYNEQFF.